These T cell receptor beta chains were read from a single sample in a study of OX40 agonist ivuxolimab in advanced cancers. TCRdb's table, derived via immunoSEQ multiplex PCR, lists solely in-frame clones and lacks some. Among over 30,000 clones listed, approximately 82% were seen once. Specimen: CD4+ or CD8+ T cells sorted from blood, collected in a trial of the OX40 agonist ivuxolimab. These receptors were collected from an adult with an advanced solid tumor such as melanoma, head and neck, liver or kidney cancer. CDR3s include the opening cysteine and the closing phenylalanine or tryptophan. Fields, in order: clone size, V gene, D gene, J gene, CDR3 protein, CDR3 DNA. The D gene is left open where the match is weak. Part of the rows lack a size; the others show once, few, many or a class for expanded clones.

.	TRBV18	.	TRBJ2-7	CASSTRAYEQYF	TGTGCCAGCTCAACCAGGGCGTACGAGCAGTACTTC
.	TRBV9	TRBD2	TRBJ2-1	CASSVSSGGATEQFF	TGTGCCAGCAGCGTCTCGAGCGGGGGGGCCACTGAGCAGTTCTTC
few	TRBV29-1	.	TRBJ1-4	CSVESEKLFF	TGCAGCGTGGAATCTGAAAAACTGTTTTTT
few	TRBV27	TRBD2	TRBJ2-7	CASSQASGRYEQYF	TGTGCCAGCAGTCAAGCTAGCGGGAGGTACGAGCAGTACTTC
.	TRBV9	TRBD1	TRBJ1-5	CASSVRQGMSVGHQPQHF	TGTGCCAGCAGCGTAAGACAGGGGATGAGTGTGGGGCATCAGCCCCAGCATTTT
.	TRBV6-6	.	TRBJ2-2	CASAPGRTGELFF	TGTGCCAGCGCACCAGGGCGGACCGGGGAGCTGTTTTTT
.	TRBV7-3	TRBD1	TRBJ1-1	CASSLTGTGVWNEAFF	TGTGCCAGCAGCTTAACCGGGACAGGGGTTTGGAATGAAGCTTTCTTT
.	TRBV5-6	.	TRBJ2-3	CASSWGLRGTDTQYF	TGTGCCAGCAGCTGGGGGTTGCGGGGCACAGATACGCAGTATTTT
.	TRBV19	TRBD1	TRBJ1-2	CASSTRTGLGYTF	TGTGCCAGTAGTACCAGGACAGGGTTGGGCTACACCTTC
.	TRBV6-1	.	TRBJ2-1	CASSEALDEQFF	TGTGCCAGCAGTGAAGCGCTTGATGAGCAGTTCTTC
.	TRBV9	.	TRBJ2-7	CASSPVGNGATYEQYF	TGTGCCAGCAGCCCCGTAGGTAATGGCGCTACCTACGAGCAGTACTTC
.	TRBV6-4	.	TRBJ2-2	CASGSNTGELFF	TGTGCCAGCGGCTCGAACACCGGGGAGCTGTTTTTT
.	TRBV19	.	TRBJ2-7	CASSIGQFTYEQYF	TGTGCCAGTAGTATAGGGCAGTTCACCTACGAGCAGTACTTC
.	TRBV15	.	TRBJ2-7	CATSRDSQGHEQYF	TGTGCCACCAGCAGGGATAGCCAGGGCCACGAGCAGTACTTC
.	TRBV7-8	.	TRBJ1-2	CASSLAVLSGLKDGYTF	TGTGCCAGCAGCTTAGCGGTTCTTTCTGGCCTCAAGGATGGCTACACCTTC
once	TRBV6-5	.	TRBJ1-2	CASSYSLQGRSGGYTF	TGTGCCAGCAGTTACTCTCTCCAGGGTCGATCCGGCGGCTACACCTTC
once	TRBV28	TRBD1	TRBJ1-5	CASIRDRDNQPQHF	TGTGCCAGCATCCGCGACAGGGACAATCAGCCCCAGCATTTT
few	TRBV7-2	.	TRBJ1-1	CASSLGPLNTEAFF	TGTGCCAGCAGCTTGGGACCGCTAAACACTGAAGCTTTCTTT